Listed below are T cell receptor beta chains from one sample, sequenced in a study of T cells in Graves' hyperthyroidism and ophthalmopathy. Via MiXCR, TCRdb re-called the multiplex PCR reads, giving one row per CDR3 protein. The table has approximately 610,000 distinct CDR3 sequences, over 12% seen once. Sequenced material: blood. Receptors originate from a woman in her 40s with Graves' ophthalmopathy. The CDR3 runs from the conserved cysteine through the conserved F or W. A D gene is named only where the DNA matches it firmly. Some rows have no size entry. The others give once, few or many, or a class for an expanded clone.

V,D,J,size,DNA,CDR3
TRBV11-2,.,TRBJ2-3,.,TGTGCCAGCAGCTTAGTTCGTCTGCACACAGATACGCAGTATTTT,CASSLVRLHTDTQYF
TRBV12-3/TRBV12-4,.,TRBJ2-1,many,TGTGCCAGCAGTTTCTGGGGCCTCAGCTCCTACAATGAGCAGTTCTTC,CASSFWGLSSYNEQFF
TRBV5-6,.,TRBJ2-2,.,TGTGCCAGCAGCCCGCAGACCACCGGGGAGCTGTTTTTT,CASSPQTTGELFF
TRBV5-6,.,TRBJ2-7,few,TGTGCCAGCAGCTTCCGAAACCGGGTTTACGAGCAGTACTTC,CASSFRNRVYEQYF
TRBV2,TRBD1,TRBJ1-5,many,TGTGCCAGCAGTCCCGGACAGGTTAGCAATCAGCCCCAGCATTTT,CASSPGQVSNQPQHF
TRBV30,.,TRBJ1-1,.,TGTGCCTGGAGTCCCACAGAGAGCACTGAAGCTTTCTTT,CAWSPTESTEAFF
TRBV9,TRBD2,TRBJ2-2,few,TGTGCCAGCAGCACTAGCGGGAGAAAGAGCGGGGAGCTGTTTTTT,CASSTSGRKSGELFF
TRBV19,.,TRBJ1-5,many,TGTGCCAGTAGTATATTCACACTCAATCAGCCCCAGCATTTT,CASSIFTLNQPQHF
TRBV20-1,TRBD2,TRBJ2-7,many,TGCAGTGCCAGAAGGGAGGGATACGAGCAGTACTTC,CSARREGYEQYF
TRBV10-2,TRBD1,TRBJ1-2,many,TGCGCCAGCAGGGACAGGGATTCTGGCTACACCTTC,CASRDRDSGYTF
TRBV15,.,TRBJ1-1,many,TGTGCCACCAGCAGAGGGTCCCTGTCAGGAGGGGCTTTCTTT,CATSRGSLSGGAFF
TRBV29-1,.,TRBJ1-1,many,TGCAGCGTTGCCAGGGTTTTGAACACTGAAGCTTTCTTT,CSVARVLNTEAFF
TRBV24-1,.,TRBJ1-2,many,TGTGCCACCAGTGATCTGGACGGTAACTATGGCTACACCTTC,CATSDLDGNYGYTF
TRBV12-3/TRBV12-4,TRBD2,TRBJ2-5,.,TGTGCCAGCACCTTGACTAGCGGGAGAGTAGAGACCCAGTACTTC,CASTLTSGRVETQYF
TRBV24-1,TRBD1,TRBJ1-5,.,TGTGCCACCAGTGAGGGACAGGGAGAGGATCAGCCCCAGCATTTT,CATSEGQGEDQPQHF
TRBV6-5,.,TRBJ1-2,many,TGTGCCAGCGCCCCCAACTATGGCTACACCTTC,CASAPNYGYTF
TRBV25-1,TRBD2,TRBJ2-7,.,TGTGCTACGACTAGCGGGAGCTACGAGCAGTACTTC,CATTSGSYEQYF
TRBV6-1,.,TRBJ1-2,.,TGTGCCAGCAGTATCACAGTGGACTATGGCTACACCTTC,CASSITVDYGYTF
TRBV28,TRBD2,TRBJ2-5,many,TGTGCCAGCAGACCCACTAGCGCCCAAAGAGGGGAGACCCAGTACTTC,CASRPTSAQRGETQYF
TRBV29-1,.,TRBJ1-2,.,TGCAGCGGAAGAATAGCGTATGGCTACACCTTC,CSGRIAYGYTF
TRBV12-3/TRBV12-4,TRBD2,TRBJ2-5,many,TGTGCCAGCAGACGACTAGCGGGGATAGAGACCCAGTACTTC,CASRRLAGIETQYF
TRBV20-1,.,TRBJ2-7,.,TGCAGTGCTAGGCAGCTTCCACTCGAGCAGTACTTC,CSARQLPLEQYF
TRBV24-1,.,TRBJ2-5,many,TGTGCCACCAGTGATCCACGACAGCCTCAAGAGACCCAGTACTTC,CATSDPRQPQETQYF
TRBV28,.,TRBJ1-5,many,TGTGCCAGCAAAATAAGCAATCAGCCCCAGCATTTT,CASKISNQPQHF
TRBV6-2/TRBV6-3,TRBD1,TRBJ2-7,many,TGTGCCAGCAGTTACCTCGCTGGACAGGGCCAAGAGCAGTACTTC,CASSYLAGQGQEQYF